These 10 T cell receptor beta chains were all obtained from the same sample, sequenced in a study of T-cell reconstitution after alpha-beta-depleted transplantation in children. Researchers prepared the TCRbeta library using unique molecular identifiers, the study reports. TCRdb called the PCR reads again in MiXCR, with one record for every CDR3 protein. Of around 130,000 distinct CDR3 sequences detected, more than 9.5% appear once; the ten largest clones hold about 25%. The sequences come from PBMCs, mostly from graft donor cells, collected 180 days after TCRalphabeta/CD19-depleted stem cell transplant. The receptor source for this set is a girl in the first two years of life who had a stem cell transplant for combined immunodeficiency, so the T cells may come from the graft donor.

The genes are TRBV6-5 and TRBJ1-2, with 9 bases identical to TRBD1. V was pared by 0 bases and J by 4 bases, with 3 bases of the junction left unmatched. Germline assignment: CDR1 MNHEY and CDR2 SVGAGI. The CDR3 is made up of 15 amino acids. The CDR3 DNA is TGTGCCAGCAGTTACTCGGACAGGGGAGGCTATGGCTACACCTTC. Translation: CASSYSDRGGYGYTF.

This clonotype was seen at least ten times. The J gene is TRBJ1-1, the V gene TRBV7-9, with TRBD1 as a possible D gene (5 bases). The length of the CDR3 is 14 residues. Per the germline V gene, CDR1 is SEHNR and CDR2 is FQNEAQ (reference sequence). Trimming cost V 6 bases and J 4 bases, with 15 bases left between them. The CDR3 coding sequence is TGTGCCAGCAGATCCCAGGGTGGGGTCACTGAAGCTTTCTTT. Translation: CASRSQGGVTEAFF.

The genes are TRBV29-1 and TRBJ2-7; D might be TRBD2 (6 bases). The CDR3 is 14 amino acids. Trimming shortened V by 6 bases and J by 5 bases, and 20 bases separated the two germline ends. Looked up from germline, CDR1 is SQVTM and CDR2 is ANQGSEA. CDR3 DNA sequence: TGCAGCGTCAAGACTAGTCTGTCTCCCGACGAGCAGTACTTC. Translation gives CSVKTSLSPDEQYF.

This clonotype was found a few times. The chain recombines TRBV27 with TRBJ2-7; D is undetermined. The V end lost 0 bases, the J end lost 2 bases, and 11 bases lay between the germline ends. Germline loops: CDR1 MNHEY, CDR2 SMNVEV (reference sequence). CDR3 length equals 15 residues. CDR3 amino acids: CASSLSTAFPYEQYF. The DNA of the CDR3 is TGTGCCAGCAGTTTATCGACGGCCTTCCCCTACGAGCAGTACTTC.

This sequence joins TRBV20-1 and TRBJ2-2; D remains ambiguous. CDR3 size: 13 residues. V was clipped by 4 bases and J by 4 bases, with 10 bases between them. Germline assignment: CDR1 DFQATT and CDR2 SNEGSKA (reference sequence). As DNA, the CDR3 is TGCAGTGCTAAGACTCTGTTCACCGGGGAGCTGTTTTTT. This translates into CSAKTLFTGELFF.

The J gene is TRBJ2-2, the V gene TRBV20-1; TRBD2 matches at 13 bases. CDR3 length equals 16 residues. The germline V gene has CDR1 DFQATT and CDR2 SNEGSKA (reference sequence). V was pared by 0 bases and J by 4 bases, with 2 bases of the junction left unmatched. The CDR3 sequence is CSARDRLAGGTGELFF. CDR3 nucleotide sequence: TGCAGTGCTAGAGACAGACTAGCGGGGGGCACCGGGGAGCTGTTTTTT.

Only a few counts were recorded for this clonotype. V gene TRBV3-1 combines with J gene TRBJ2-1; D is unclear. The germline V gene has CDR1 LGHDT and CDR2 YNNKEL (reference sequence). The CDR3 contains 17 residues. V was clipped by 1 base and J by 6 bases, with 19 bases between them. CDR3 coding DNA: TGTGCCAGCAGCCAAGGGGGATCCCAGAAGGTGCGCAATGAGCAGTTCTTC. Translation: CASSQGGSQKVRNEQFF.

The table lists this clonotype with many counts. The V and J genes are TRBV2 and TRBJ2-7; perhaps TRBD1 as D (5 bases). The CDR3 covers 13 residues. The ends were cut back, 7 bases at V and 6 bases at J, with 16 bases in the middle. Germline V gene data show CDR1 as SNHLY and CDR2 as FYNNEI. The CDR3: CASIRDSLFEQYF. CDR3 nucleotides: TGTGCCAGCATTCGTGACAGCCTTTTCGAGCAGTACTTC. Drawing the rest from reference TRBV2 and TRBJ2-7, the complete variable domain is EPEVTQTPSHQVTQMGQEVILRCVPISNHLYFYWYRQILGQKVEFLVSFYNNEISEKSEIFDDQFSVERPDGSNFTLKIRSTKLEDSAMYFCASIRDSLFEQYFGPGTRLTVT.

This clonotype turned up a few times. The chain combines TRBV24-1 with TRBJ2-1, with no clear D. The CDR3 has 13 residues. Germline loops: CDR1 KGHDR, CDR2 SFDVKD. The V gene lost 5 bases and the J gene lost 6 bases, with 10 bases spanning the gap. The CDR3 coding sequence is TGTGCCACCAGTGTCAACGAGGCCAATGAGCAGTTCTTC. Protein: CATSVNEANEQFF.

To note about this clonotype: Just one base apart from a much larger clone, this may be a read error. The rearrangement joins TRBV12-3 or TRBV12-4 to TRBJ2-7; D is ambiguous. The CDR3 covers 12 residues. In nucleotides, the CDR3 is TGTGCCAGCAGTCCAATGCCCTACGAGCATTACTTC. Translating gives CASSPMPYEHYF.